The rows below give T cell receptor beta chains drawn from one sample of a study of blood T cells in healthy people across ages. TCRdb re-called the 5' RACE reads with MiXCR, one entry per CDR3 protein. This sample yields roughly 830,000 distinct CDR3 sequences, of which around 62% are seen a single time; 25% to 30% belongs to the top ten. Sequencing was performed on blood. The receptors here all came from a man aged 30 to 45 in good health. The conserved cysteine and the conserved F or W are not part of the CDR3 here.

v_call cdr3_aa
TRBV15 ATSRDPGSYEQY
TRBV12-3/TRBV12-4 ASSTLGYERY
TRBV28 ASRYRGTGGEQY
TRBV28 ASSIRRDTNEQF
TRBV14 ASSQVPDTPNNEQF
TRBV4-3 ASSQDARGESYNEQF
TRBV5-4 ASSLLKWGESSYNEQF
TRBV7-9 ASSFTGRDEQF
TRBV28 ASSSNYRGHEQY
TRBV14 ASSPPGGTSNEQY
TRBV14 ASSQGGLQPQH
TRBV14 ASSTFLADSYNEQF
TRBV6-5 ASQSGADEQF
TRBV27 ASSELRNTQY
TRBV20-1 SAGAGGSSYEQY
TRBV10-3 AIMRQDYYNEQF
TRBV29-1 SVSPGQGWNYEQY
TRBV20-1 SARDQKIAKNIQY
TRBV5-4 ASSLVGGVDEQF
TRBV7-2 ASRGDRGMSISGANVLT
TRBV20-1 SAEPGLKTGTQY
TRBV2 ASSEELQGIQY
TRBV29-1 SVVPTGITYEQY
TRBV15 ATSRDQVGGQY
TRBV29-1 SVEDWTSSRTDTQY
TRBV7-8 ASSPNPKKRPPETQY
TRBV4-2 ASSQAEGGYGYT
TRBV29-1 SVVGTVISEQY
TRBV10-3 AISSDGPNYNEQY
TRBV6-6 ASSTRPSYEQY
TRBV2 ASSEWGTSNQPQH
TRBV29-1 SVDRGYTDTQY
TRBV6-2/TRBV6-3 ASSPPLAGVYNEQF